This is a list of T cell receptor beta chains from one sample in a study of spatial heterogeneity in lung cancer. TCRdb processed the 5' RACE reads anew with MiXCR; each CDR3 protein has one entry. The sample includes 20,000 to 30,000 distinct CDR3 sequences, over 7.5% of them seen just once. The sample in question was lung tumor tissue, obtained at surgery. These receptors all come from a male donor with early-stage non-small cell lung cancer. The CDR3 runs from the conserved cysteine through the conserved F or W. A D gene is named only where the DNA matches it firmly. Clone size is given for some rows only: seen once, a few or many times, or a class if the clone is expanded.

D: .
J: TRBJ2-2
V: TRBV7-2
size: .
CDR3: CASSPSTGTLTGELFF
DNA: TGTGCCAGCAGCCCCTCGACCGGGACACTCACCGGGGAGCTGTTTTTT

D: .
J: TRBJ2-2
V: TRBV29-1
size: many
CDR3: CSVEEPRVTSAGELFF
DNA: TGCAGCGTTGAAGAGCCCAGGGTAACATCCGCCGGGGAGCTGTTTTTT

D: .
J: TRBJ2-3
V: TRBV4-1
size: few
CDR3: CASSQARGSRSDTQYF
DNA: TGCGCCAGCAGCCAAGCCCGGGGGAGTAGGTCAGATACGCAGTATTTT

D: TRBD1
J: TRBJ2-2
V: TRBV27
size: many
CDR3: CASSLSDRVNTGELFF
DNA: TGTGCCAGCAGTTTATCGGACAGGGTTAACACCGGGGAGCTGTTTTTT

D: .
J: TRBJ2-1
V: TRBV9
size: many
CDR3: CASSEGLEYEQFF
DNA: TGTGCCAGCAGCGAGGGCCTTGAGTATGAGCAGTTCTTC

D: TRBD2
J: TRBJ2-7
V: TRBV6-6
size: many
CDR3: CASRGLAGGERYEQYF
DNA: TGTGCCAGCAGGGGACTAGCGGGGGGGGAAAGATACGAGCAGTACTTC

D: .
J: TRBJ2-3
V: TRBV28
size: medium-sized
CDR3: CASSLGPQAGRPGWTQYF
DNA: TGTGCCAGCAGTTTAGGGCCTCAGGCAGGGCGTCCGGGTTGGACGCAGTATTTT

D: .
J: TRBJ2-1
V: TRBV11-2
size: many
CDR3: CASSSAHRLYNEQFF
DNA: TGTGCCAGCAGCTCAGCTCACCGACTCTACAATGAGCAGTTCTTC

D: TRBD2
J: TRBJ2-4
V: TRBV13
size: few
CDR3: CASSPGLAGLAKNIQYF
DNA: TGTGCCAGCAGCCCCGGACTAGCGGGCTTAGCCAAAAACATTCAGTACTTC

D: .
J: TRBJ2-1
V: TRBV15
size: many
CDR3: CATSSRGATYNEQFF
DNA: TGTGCCACCTCGTCGAGAGGGGCGACCTACAATGAGCAGTTCTTC

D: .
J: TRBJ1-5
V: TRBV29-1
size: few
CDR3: CSVGENQPQHF
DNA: TGCAGCGTTGGGGAGAATCAGCCCCAGCATTTT

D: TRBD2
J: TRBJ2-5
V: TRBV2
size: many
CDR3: CASSEGTSGNQETQYF
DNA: TGTGCCAGCAGTGAGGGGACTAGCGGCAACCAAGAGACCCAGTACTTC

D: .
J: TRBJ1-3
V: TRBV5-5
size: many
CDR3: CASSLMRNTIYF
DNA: TGTGCCAGCAGCTTGATGAGAAACACCATATATTTT

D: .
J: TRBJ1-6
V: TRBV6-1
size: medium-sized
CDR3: CASSENNSPLHF
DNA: TGTGCCAGCAGTGAAAATAATTCACCCCTCCACTTT

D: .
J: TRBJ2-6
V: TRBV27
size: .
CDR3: CASSADKAGANVLTF
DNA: TGTGCCAGCAGTGCCGACAAAGCTGGGGCCAACGTCCTGACTTTC

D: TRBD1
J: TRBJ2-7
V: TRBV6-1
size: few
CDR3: CASSEGPQGRRYF
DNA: TGTGCCAGCAGTGAGGGGCCACAGGGGCGGCGGTACTTC

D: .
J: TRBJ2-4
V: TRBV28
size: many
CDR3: CASSWIRQARQGAKNIQYF
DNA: TGTGCCAGCAGTTGGATCCGACAGGCCCGTCAAGGGGCCAAAAACATTCAGTACTTC

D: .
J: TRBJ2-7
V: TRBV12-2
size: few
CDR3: CASRLVTGGYEQYF
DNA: TGTGCAAGTCGCTTAGTCACAGGGGGCTACGAGCAGTACTTC

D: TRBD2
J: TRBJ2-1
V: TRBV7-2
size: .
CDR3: CASSLTSGDTKQFF
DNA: TGTGCCAGCTCACTGACTAGCGGGGACACGAAGCAGTTCTTC

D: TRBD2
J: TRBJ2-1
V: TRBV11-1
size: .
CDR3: CASSLKRGGVEQFF
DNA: TGTGCCAGCAGCTTAAAGCGGGGGGGCGTTGAGCAGTTCTTC

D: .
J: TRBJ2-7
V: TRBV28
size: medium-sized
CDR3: CASTELYEQYF
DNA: TGTGCCAGCACGGAGCTTTACGAGCAGTACTTC

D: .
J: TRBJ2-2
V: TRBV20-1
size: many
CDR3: CSAKQDTGELFF
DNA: TGCAGTGCAAAACAAGACACCGGGGAGCTGTTTTTT

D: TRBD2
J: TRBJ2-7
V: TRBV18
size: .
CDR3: CASSTSGGPYEQYF
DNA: TGTGCCAGCTCAACTAGCGGAGGGCCCTACGAGCAGTACTTC

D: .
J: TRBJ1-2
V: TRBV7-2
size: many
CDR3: CASSLLQGKIAGYTF
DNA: TGTGCCAGCAGCTTATTGCAGGGGAAGATAGCTGGCTACACCTTC

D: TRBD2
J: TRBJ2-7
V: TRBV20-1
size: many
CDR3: CSAGFGLAGSYEQYF
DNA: TGCAGTGCTGGCTTTGGACTAGCCGGCTCCTACGAGCAGTACTTC

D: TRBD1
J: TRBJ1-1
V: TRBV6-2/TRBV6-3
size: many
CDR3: CASKGQGEIPEAFF
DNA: TGTGCCAGCAAGGGACAGGGCGAAATCCCTGAAGCTTTCTTT

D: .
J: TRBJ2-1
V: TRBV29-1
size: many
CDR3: CSVGVAPSSYNEQFF
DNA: TGCAGCGTTGGGGTAGCTCCGAGCTCCTACAATGAGCAGTTCTTC

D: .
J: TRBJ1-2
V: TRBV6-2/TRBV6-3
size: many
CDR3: CASTPGGGDYGYTF
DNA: TGTGCCAGCACCCCCGGGGGCGGGGACTATGGCTACACCTTC

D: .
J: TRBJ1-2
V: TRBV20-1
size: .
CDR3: CSARTVYGYTF
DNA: TGCAGTGCTAGGACAGTCTATGGCTACACCTTC

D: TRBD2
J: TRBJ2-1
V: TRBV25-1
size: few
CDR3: CASSVASGNNEQFF
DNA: TGTGCCAGCAGTGTGGCTAGCGGAAACAATGAGCAGTTCTTC

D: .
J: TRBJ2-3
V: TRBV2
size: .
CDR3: CASSGWGRTDTQYF
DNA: TGTGCCAGCAGTGGATGGGGGCGTACAGATACGCAGTATTTT

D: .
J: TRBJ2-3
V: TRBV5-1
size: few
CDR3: CASRLGSEADTQYF
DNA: TGCGCCAGCAGGCTTGGGTCCGAGGCAGATACGCAGTATTTT

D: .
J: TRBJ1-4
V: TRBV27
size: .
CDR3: CASSLLGATNEKLFF
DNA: TGTGCCAGCAGTTTATTGGGAGCAACTAATGAAAAACTGTTTTTT

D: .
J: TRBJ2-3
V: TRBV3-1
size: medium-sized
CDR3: CASSPSAGTGGDTQYF
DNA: TGTGCCAGCAGCCCGTCGGCGGGGACCGGGGGAGATACGCAGTATTTT

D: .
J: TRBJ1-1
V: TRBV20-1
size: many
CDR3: CSAKEGVTEAFF
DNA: TGCAGTGCTAAGGAGGGTGTCACTGAAGCTTTCTTT

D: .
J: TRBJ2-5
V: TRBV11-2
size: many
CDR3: CASSNRGKTQYF
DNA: TGTGCCAGCAGCAACCGCGGAAAGACCCAGTACTTC

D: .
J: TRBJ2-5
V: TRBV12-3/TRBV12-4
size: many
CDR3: CASSFAQETQYF
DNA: TGTGCCAGCAGTTTCGCCCAAGAGACCCAGTACTTC

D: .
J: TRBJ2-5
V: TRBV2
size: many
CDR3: CASSGQSEETQYF
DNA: TGTGCCAGCAGTGGACAGTCCGAAGAGACCCAGTACTTC

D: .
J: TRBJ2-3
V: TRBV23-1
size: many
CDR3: CASSHERESTDTQYF
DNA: TGCGCCAGCAGTCATGAGAGGGAAAGCACAGATACGCAGTATTTT

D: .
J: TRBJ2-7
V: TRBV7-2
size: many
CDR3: CASRVQVGLSNEQYF
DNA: TGTGCCAGCAGAGTGCAAGTCGGACTCTCCAACGAGCAGTACTTC

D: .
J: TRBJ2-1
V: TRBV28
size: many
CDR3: CASSKNLRDEQFF
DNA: TGTGCCAGCAGCAAGAATCTAAGAGATGAGCAGTTCTTC

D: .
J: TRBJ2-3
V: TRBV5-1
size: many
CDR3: CASSLRGGSEADTQYF
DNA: TGCGCCAGCAGCTTGCGGGGAGGCAGCGAAGCAGATACGCAGTATTTT

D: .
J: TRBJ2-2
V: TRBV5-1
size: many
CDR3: CASSLGGANTGELFF
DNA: TGCGCCAGCAGCTTGGGCGGGGCGAACACCGGGGAGCTGTTTTTT

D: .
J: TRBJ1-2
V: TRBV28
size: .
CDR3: CASSVLDLRYGYTF
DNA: TGTGCCAGCAGTGTTCTGGACCTTAGATATGGCTACACCTTC

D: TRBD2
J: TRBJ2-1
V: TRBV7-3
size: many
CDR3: CASSLGRESLNEQFF
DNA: TGTGCCAGCAGCTTAGGGCGGGAGTCCCTCAATGAGCAGTTCTTC